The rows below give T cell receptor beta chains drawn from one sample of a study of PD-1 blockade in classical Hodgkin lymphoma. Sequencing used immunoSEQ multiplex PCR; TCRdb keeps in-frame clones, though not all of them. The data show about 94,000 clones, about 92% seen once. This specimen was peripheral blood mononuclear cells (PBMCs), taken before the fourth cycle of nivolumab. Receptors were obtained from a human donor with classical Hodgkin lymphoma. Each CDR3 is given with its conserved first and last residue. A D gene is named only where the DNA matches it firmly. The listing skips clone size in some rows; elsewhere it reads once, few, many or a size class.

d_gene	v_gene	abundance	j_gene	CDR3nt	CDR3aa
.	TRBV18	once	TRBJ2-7	TGTGCCAGCTCACCGACCTCCGACAGCGAGCAGTACTTC	CASSPTSDSEQYF
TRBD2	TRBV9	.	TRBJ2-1	TGTGCCAGCAGCGTAGGGGGACTAGCGAGAGACAATGAGCAGTTCTTC	CASSVGGLARDNEQFF
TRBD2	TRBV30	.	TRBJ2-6	TGTGCCTGGTTCAGCGGGAGGAGCTCTGGGGCCAACGTCCTGACTTTC	CAWFSGRSSGANVLTF
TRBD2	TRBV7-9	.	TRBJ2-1	TGTGCCAGCAGCTTAACTCGGGAGGGCCGCTTTGACAATGAGCAGTTCTTC	CASSLTREGRFDNEQFF
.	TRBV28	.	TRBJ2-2	TGTGCCAGCGGGGCCGGGGAGCTGTTTTTT	CASGAGELFF
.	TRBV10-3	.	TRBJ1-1	TGTGCCATCAGTGAGCGCTTTTTGGACAAGGAGAACACTGAAGCTTTCTTT	CAISERFLDKENTEAFF
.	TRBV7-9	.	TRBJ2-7	TGTGCCAGCAGCTTAGAGGTGGGGGAGCAGTACTTC	CASSLEVGEQYF
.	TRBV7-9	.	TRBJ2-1	TGTGCCACCGCACTTAAGGAGCAGTTCTTC	CATALKEQFF
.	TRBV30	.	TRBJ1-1	TGTGCCTGGAGTGTTCGGTTAGTAAACACTGAAGCTTTCTTT	CAWSVRLVNTEAFF
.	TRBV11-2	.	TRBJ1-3	TGTGCCAGCAGCTTGAGGGGGACTACTGGAAACACCATATATTTT	CASSLRGTTGNTIYF
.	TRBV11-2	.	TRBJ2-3	TGTGCCAGCAGCTCCACCGAGGGGGTAGATACGCAGTATTTT	CASSSTEGVDTQYF
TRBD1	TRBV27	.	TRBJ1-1	TGTGCCAGCAGTTTTGGGCGCACAGGGGGGGGGTCTGAAGCTTTCTTT	CASSFGRTGGGSEAFF
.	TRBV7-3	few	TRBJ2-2	TGTGCCAGCAGCTTAGCCCCGGCGAACACCGGGGAGCTGTTTTTT	CASSLAPANTGELFF
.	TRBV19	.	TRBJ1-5	TGTGCCAGCGGGTGGGAACATAGCAATCAGCCCCAGCATTTT	CASGWEHSNQPQHF
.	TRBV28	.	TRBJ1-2	TGTGCCAGCAGCCCAAGGTCTAACTATGGCTACACCTTC	CASSPRSNYGYTF
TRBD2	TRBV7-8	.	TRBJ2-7	TGTGCCAGCATCGGGAGGATGCGGGGGATCAAGTACTTC	CASIGRMRGIKYF
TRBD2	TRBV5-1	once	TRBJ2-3	TGCGCCAGCAGCTCCTGGACTAGCGGGAGCCCTAGCACAGATACGCAGTATTTT	CASSSWTSGSPSTDTQYF
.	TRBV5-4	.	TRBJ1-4	TGTGCCAGCAGCTTGGAAGGAGGGAGACTGTTTTTT	CASSLEGGRLFF
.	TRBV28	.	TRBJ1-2	TGTGCCAGCAGGGATTTCTATGGCTACACCTTC	CASRDFYGYTF
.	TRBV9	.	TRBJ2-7	TGTGCCAGCAGCGTAGCCAAGGGGTACGAGCAGTACTTC	CASSVAKGYEQYF
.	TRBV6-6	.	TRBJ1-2	TGTGCCAGCAGTTACTCGACAAGCGATGGCTACACCTTC	CASSYSTSDGYTF
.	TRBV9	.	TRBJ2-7	TGTGCCAGCAGCCTAGCTGTTTCCGAAGGGGAGCAGTACTTC	CASSLAVSEGEQYF
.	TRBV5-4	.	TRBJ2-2	TGTGCCAGCAGCGTCGGGACTGTCCCTACCGGGGAGCTGTTTTTT	CASSVGTVPTGELFF
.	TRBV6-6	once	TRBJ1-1	TGTGCCAGCAGGTATCTGAACACTGAAGCTTTCTTT	CASRYLNTEAFF
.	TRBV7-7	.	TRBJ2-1	TGTGCTAGCAGCGACGGGGCTCAGGGAGGACAGTTCTTC	CASSDGAQGGQFF
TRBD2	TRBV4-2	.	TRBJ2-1	TGTGCCAGCAGCCAAGTCACGGGACTAGCAAGACTGGATGAGCAGTTCTTC	CASSQVTGLARLDEQFF
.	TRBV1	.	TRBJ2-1	TGCACCAGCAGCCAAGACCCCCTTAGGACTAGCGGACATTTCCCCCATTCCTACAATGAGCAGTTCTTC	CTSSQDPLRTSGHFPHSYNEQFF